Each of the 10 T cell receptor beta chains below was sequenced from the same sample in a study of radiation and T cells in renal cell carcinoma. Stated time point: baseline pretreatment blood. Noted treatment: 15 Gy SBRT to primary tumor, nephrectomy 4 weeks later. The protocol was immunoSEQ multiplex PCR, while the TCRdb copy is restricted to in-frame clones and leaves out a portion. The sample shows roughly 120,000 clones, roughly 80% of them seen only once. The specimen comprised blood, sampled from a patient whose treatment included radiotherapy and nephrectomy. The receptors come from a woman aged 60-70 years with renal cell carcinoma.

The gene calls are TRBV7-9 and TRBJ2-7; TRBD2 matches 8 bases. V trimming: 1 base; J trimming: 5 bases; junction bases outside the gene matches: 10. Germline V lookup: CDR1 SEHNR, CDR2 FQNEAQ (reference sequence). This CDR3 is 16 amino acids long. CDR3 nucleotides: TGTGCCAGCAGCTTAGATTATAGCGGGAACCTCCACGAGCAGTACTTC. Translated, it gives CASSLDYSGNLHEQYF.

The chain is built from TRBV28 and TRBJ2-3; possibly TRBD1 for D (6 bases). There are 17 residues in the CDR3. With 4 bases removed from V and 0 bases from J, the gap between germline ends came to 17 bases. Germline lookup yields CDR1 MDHEN and CDR2 SYDVKM. The DNA for the CDR3 is TGTGCCAGCAGTTCCCTTGCGACAGGCTCTAGCACAGATACGCAGTATTTT. It specifies CASSSLATGSSTDTQYF.

J is TRBJ2-3 and V is TRBV11-2; D is uncertain. The CDR3 runs 16 residues. The germline V gene has CDR1 SGHAT and CDR2 FQNNGV. The ends were cut back, 5 bases at V and 0 bases at J, with 15 bases in the middle. This CDR3 reads CASSPKPLSSTDTQYF. The CDR3 DNA reads TGTGCCAGCAGCCCAAAACCGTTATCTAGCACAGATACGCAGTATTTT.

The V call is TRBV19, the J call TRBJ2-7; TRBD1 agrees at 7 bases. J was trimmed by 2 bases and V by 3 bases; bases with no gene match: 1. This CDR3 region has 13 residues. The V gene's germline CDR1 is LNHDA and CDR2 SQIVND (reference sequence). DNA of the CDR3: TGTGCCAGTAGTATGGGACAGACCTACGAGCAGTACTTC. Its protein is CASSMGQTYEQYF.

This clone was detected a few times. The rearrangement uses TRBV28 and TRBJ1-5; 7 bases are a match to TRBD1. Germline V CDR1 and CDR2: MDHEN, SYDVKM. Trimming removed 6 bases from V and 7 bases from J; junction bases left unmatched: 6. CDR3 length: 13 amino acids. CDR3 DNA: TGTGCCAGCAGACAACAGGGGTGGCAGCCCCAGCATTTT. Amino acids: CASRQQGWQPQHF.

This clone was recorded a few times. The sample holds other DNA sequences that translate to the same CDR3. This chain connects TRBV9 to TRBJ1-3; D may be TRBD1 (5 bases). V was trimmed by 4 bases and J by 2 bases, leaving 10 bases between them. This CDR3 has 14 amino acids. Germline-derived CDR1 and CDR2 are SGDLS and YYNGEE. This chain's CDR3 is CASSREGAGNTIYF. CDR3 coding DNA: TGTGCCAGCAGCCGTGAAGGGGCTGGAAACACCATATATTTT.

The rearrangement uses TRBV27 and TRBJ2-3, with D hard to call. V lost 5 bases and J 0 bases, leaving 9 bases between the germline ends. The CDR3 is 14 residues long. The germline V gene encodes CDR1 MNHEY and CDR2 SMNVEV (reference sequence). DNA of the CDR3: TGTGCCAGCAGTACGCAAGTTAGCACAGATACGCAGTATTTT. This encodes CASSTQVSTDTQYF.

The chain combines TRBV12-2 with TRBJ2-7; the D call of TRBD2 is as the table states it, not checked on the DNA. TRBV12-2 is listed as a pseudogene. CDR3 length: 15 residues. The CDR3 DNA follows: TGTGCAAGTCGCTTAGTACTAGCGGCATACTACGAGCAGTACTTC. This codes for CASRLVLAAYYEQYF.

V gene TRBV7-9 combines with J gene TRBJ1-1; 9 bases line up with TRBD1. Germline assignment: CDR1 SEHNR and CDR2 FQNEAQ (reference sequence). J was trimmed by 3 bases and V by 5 bases; bases with no gene match: 7. This CDR3 has 15 amino acids. The CDR3 protein is CASSPPWTGDTEAFF. The CDR3 DNA reads as TGTGCCAGCAGCCCCCCATGGACAGGGGACACTGAAGCTTTCTTT.

The gene calls are TRBV6-5 and TRBJ1-1; D call uncertain. The CDR3 has 15 amino acids. CDR1 MNHEY and CDR2 SVGAGI come from the germline V gene. V gave up 2 bases and J gave up 1 base, with 11 bases separating them. The CDR3: CASSYRASSNTEAFF. CDR3 nucleotide sequence: TGTGCCAGCAGTTACCGGGCCTCCTCGAACACTGAAGCTTTCTTT.